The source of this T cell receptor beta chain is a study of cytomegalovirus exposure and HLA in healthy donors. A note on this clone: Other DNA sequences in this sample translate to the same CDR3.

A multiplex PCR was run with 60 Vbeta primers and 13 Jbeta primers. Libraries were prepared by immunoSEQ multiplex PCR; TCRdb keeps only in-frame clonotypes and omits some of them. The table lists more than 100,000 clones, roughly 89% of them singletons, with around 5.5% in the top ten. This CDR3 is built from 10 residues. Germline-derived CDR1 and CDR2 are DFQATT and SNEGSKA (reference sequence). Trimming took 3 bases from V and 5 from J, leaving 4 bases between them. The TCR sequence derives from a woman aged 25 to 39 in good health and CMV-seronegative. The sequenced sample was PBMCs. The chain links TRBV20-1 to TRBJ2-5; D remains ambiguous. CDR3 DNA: TGCAGTGCTAGGCGGGAGACCCAGTACTTC. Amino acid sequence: CSARRETQYF.